A single sample is the source of the 12 T cell receptor beta chains below, sequenced in a study of memory CD4+ T cells and cytomegalovirus serostatus (dated 2019 in TCRdb). A FACSAria II was used to sort memory CD4+ T cells, defined as single viable CD3+CD4+CD8-CD45RO+ cells. Library preparation used the immunoSEQ multiplex PCR assay. The table comes from immuneACCESS by way of TCRdb, which keeps in-frame sequences with V and J called. Part of the clones is missing from these tables; in studies checked, under half for an unresolved V gene and the rest for unknown reasons. This sample comprises over 60,000 clones, approximately 78% of them detected only once. Roughly 0.88% of the sample comes from the top ten. The sequenced sample consisted of memory CD4+ T cells from blood. The receptors stem from an adult in good health and CMV-seronegative.

The rearrangement joins TRBV7-4 to TRBJ1-4, with 7 bases aligning to TRBD1. Germline V lookup: CDR1 SGHVT, CDR2 SQSDAQ. Trimming at V came to 2 bases and at J to 5 bases, leaving 8 bases not matched to a gene. There are 16 residues in the CDR3. Written as DNA, the CDR3 is TGTGCCAGCAGCTTAAAAAACAGGGGACAAAATGAAAAACTGTTTTTT. Its translation: CASSLKNRGQNEKLFF.

The chain has TRBV10-2 and TRBJ1-5; D gene uncertain. Germline V CDR1 and CDR2: WSHSY, SAAADI. The CDR3 length is 13 residues. Trimming stripped 3 bases from V and 9 bases from J, with 12 bases between. The CDR3 protein is CASSEQLVRPQHF. DNA of the CDR3: TGCGCCAGCAGTGAACAGTTGGTCCGGCCCCAGCATTTT.

This chain connects TRBV18 to TRBJ2-1; 9 bases are a match to TRBD2. The CDR3 totals 14 residues. CDR1 is KGHSH and CDR2 is LQKENI in the germline V gene. Trimming took 3 bases from V and 7 from J; bases not matched to a gene: 4. The CDR3 bases are TGTGCCAGCTCACCCAGGACTAGCGCGAATGAGCAGTTCTTC. This codes for CASSPRTSANEQFF.

The V and J genes are TRBV2 and TRBJ1-2; D unresolved. Deletions cut 3 bases from V and 3 bases from J, with 14 bases between. Looked up from germline, CDR1 is SNHLY and CDR2 is FYNNEI. CDR3 size: 15 residues. CDR3 sequence reads: CASSDGTSIYYGYTF. For the CDR3, the DNA is TGTGCCAGCAGTGACGGCACCTCGATTTACTATGGCTACACCTTC.

The rearrangement uses TRBV4-1 and TRBJ2-1; TRBD2 matches at 7 bases. The CDR3 consists of 17 residues. Germline CDR1 and CDR2: MGHRA and YSYEKL. After removal of 3 bases from V and 7 bases from J, the junction contained 15 bases not matched to a gene. CDR3 region: CASSQHTAGASGNEQFF. The CDR3 DNA is TGCGCCAGCAGCCAGCACACCGCGGGAGCTAGTGGGAATGAGCAGTTCTTC.

The chain couples TRBV10-3 to TRBJ1-1; unclear D gene. The V gene's germline CDR1 is ENHRY and CDR2 SYGVKD. V was pared by 2 bases and J by 4 bases, with 11 bases between. The CDR3 is 14 amino acids. CDR3 bases: TGTGCCATCAGTGAGGGCCCGGGGAGCACTGAAGCTTTCTTT. It encodes CAISEGPGSTEAFF.

The chain is built from TRBV7-9 and TRBJ1-3, with TRBD1 identical over 7 bases. J lost 2 bases, V lost 0 bases, and 1 base had no gene match. This CDR3 spans 15 amino acids. The germline V gene has CDR1 SEHNR and CDR2 FQNEAQ (reference sequence). The CDR3 is CASSLAGQAGNTIYF. DNA for the CDR3: TGTGCCAGCAGCTTAGCCGGACAGGCTGGAAACACCATATATTTT.

This clone has just a few counts. The gene calls are TRBV2 and TRBJ1-1, with 10 bases that match TRBD1. The germline V gene has CDR1 SNHLY and CDR2 FYNNEI. V lost 8 bases, J lost 4 bases, and 4 bases stayed unmatched. The CDR3 extends over 13 amino acids. The CDR3 spells CASGGQGFTEAFF. CDR3 DNA sequence: TGTGCCAGCGGGGGACAGGGGTTCACTGAAGCTTTCTTT.

This chain joins TRBV2 and TRBJ1-5; D is ambiguous. V lost 6 bases, J lost 2 bases, and 11 bases lay in between. This CDR3 is built from 14 residues. Germline CDR1 is SNHLY and CDR2 is FYNNEI. The CDR3 sequence: CASRAFNGNQPQHF. The CDR3 DNA reads as TGTGCCAGCAGGGCTTTTAACGGCAATCAGCCCCAGCATTTT.

As to this clone: The conserved final phenylalanine or tryptophan is absent from the CDR3, which likely points to a read error. Because the CDR3's place on the DNA is in doubt, the DNA is left out and the CDR3 is given as listed by TCRdb. This sequence joins TRBV6-1 and TRBJ2-7; TRBD1, as called in the table, went unchecked against the DNA. Germline CDR1 reads MNHNS; CDR2 reads SASEGT. 14 amino acids form the CDR3, both terminal residues included. CDR3 amino acids: CASSETGGDRVRYP.

The chain couples TRBV6-1 to TRBJ2-7, with 13 bases identical to TRBD2. Germline lookup yields CDR1 MNHNS and CDR2 SASEGT. With V trimmed by 7 bases and J by 2 bases, 5 bases remained unmatched. This CDR3 region has 15 residues. The CDR3 loop reads CASTTGTSGTYEQYF. The CDR3 coding sequence is TGTGCCAGCACGACCGGGACTAGCGGGACCTACGAGCAGTACTTC.

The genes are TRBV14 and TRBJ1-1, with D perhaps TRBD1 (5 bases). This CDR3 comprises 15 residues. From germline, CDR1 is SGHDN and CDR2 FVKESK. V was shortened by 0 bases and J by 5 bases, with 13 bases between the two germline ends. The CDR3 DNA reads TGTGCCAGCAGCCAAGATGTGACGGGGGGGACTGAAGCTTTCTTT. Protein sequence: CASSQDVTGGTEAFF.